Given below is one TCR beta chain in context. The specificity of this receptor is unknown. No quality values exist for individual bases; no much larger clone is one base distant. From cysteine to phenylalanine, the CDR3 is 13 amino acids long. Just CDR3 DNA is preserved here, 39 bases in frame from base 1. Reading the germline V gene gives CDR1 SGHTA and CDR2 FQGNSA. V and J lose 4 bases and 4 bases, and a span of 9 bases separates them. TRB sequencing was run on genomic DNA with either the immunoSEQ assay at survey resolution or the hsTCRB kit. Regarding the original processing steps: The immunoSEQ software handled initial read processing, and the LymphoSeq R package was used for repertoire analyses. Clonality was calculated as 1 minus normalized Shannon entropy, and the Gini coefficient was also calculated for each TRB dataset. Phenotypes of unsorted samples were inferred by mapping TRB sequences from sorted subsets of the recipient or donor onto unsorted samples of the same recipient. In TCRdb, the immuneACCESS table is reduced to in-frame sequences with V and J assigned. These tables do not hold every clone; where another copy was compared, an unresolved V gene accounts for under half, and the others remain unexplained. The D gene and trimming were derived from the DNA, and the V and J assignments and clone size from that table. This sample is represented by about 10,000 clones; 80% to 85% of them were singletons. The biggest ten clones account for 15% of the sample.

The treatment or condition tag for this specimen amounts to: high-dose cyclophosphamide on days +3 and +4 as single-agent GVHD prophylaxis. Patients in the PTCy group got busulfan and fludarabine conditioning, a marrow graft from a related or unrelated donor, and cyclophosphamide on days +3 and +4. The PTCy-treated patients were drawn from a prospective, multi-institutional clinical trial. Peripheral blood and bone marrow mononuclear cells were isolated by Ficoll-Hypaque density centrifugation and cryopreserved. These data come from a study of T cells after posttransplantation cyclophosphamide (dated by TCRdb to 2016 to 2018). Turning to the overall study: Using TRB sequencing, the study followed how the T cell repertoire rebuilt after myeloablative bone marrow transplantation with posttransplantation cyclophosphamide given as GVHD prophylaxis. Antigen receptor sequencing was done on samples from about 34 PTCy-treated patients and from approximately 15 related bone marrow donors of those patients. Blood from all 35 or so PTCy patients who had 1-year posttransplant specimens underwent TRB sequencing. TRB sequencing was also done on up to about 3 additional blood samples from 2 to 5.2 years after transplant in 3 patients, and on pretransplant blood from several patients. Because TRA and TRB clonality correlated tightly in roughly nine samples, the subsequent TCR analyses were limited to TRB only. Public TRB sequences were queried against a database of over 3,000 sequences associated with responses to pathogens, tumor antigens, self-antigens and alloantigens. What the research found in general, with its limitations: Across a few dozen patients, TRB clonality was highly associated with recipient CMV seropositivity and CMV reactivation, and diversity in PTCy patients was similar to diversity in CNI/methotrexate controls. The TRB repertoires of T cells infiltrating skin or the GI tract showed only limited overlap with the TRB repertoires found in blood. Donor-recipient similarity was low at 1-2 months but increased during the first year, and donor CD8+ memory clones often dominated later blood repertoires.

This chain is built from TRBV7-2 and TRBJ2-3; the D region possibly corresponds to TRBD1 (5 bases align). This sample comprised PBMCs, obtained 1,900 to 2,000 days after a stem cell transplant with posttransplant cyclophosphamide. This receptor was identified in a female patient in her 40s who received an allogeneic stem cell transplant from a related donor, was CMV-positive, and had no GVHD. In transplant recipients, some T cells may be of donor rather than host origin. The nucleotides read TGTGCCAGCAGCTGGCTGGGGCCAGATACGCAGTATTTT. It codes for CASSWLGPDTQYF.